The 23 T cell receptor beta chains below all came from one sample that was sequenced in a study of T cell responses to AZD1222 COVID-19 vaccine (dated by TCRdb to the early 2020s). The sample's time point label, decoded: baseline before first vaccination. The treatment or condition label corresponds to: meningococcal conjugate vaccine given as trial control. The library was made by the immunoSEQ multiplex PCR assay. TCRdb carries this immuneACCESS record with in-frame sequences only. Its versions omit some clonotypes, under half of them owing to an unresolved V gene in the studies checked, with the rest unexplained. The sample table shows 200,000 or so clones, and about 92% are seen once. Together, the top ten hold over 0.95% of the sample. Sequenced here: peripheral blood, sampled on day 0 of MenACWY control vaccination. These receptors were obtained from an adult in good health.

This rearrangement joins TRBV29-1 to TRBJ1-1; D gene ambiguous. Trimming pared 0 bases from V and 3 bases from J, leaving 8 bases between. The CDR3 sequence is 13 residues long. Germline loops: CDR1 SQVTM, CDR2 ANQGSEA. DNA for the CDR3: TGCAGCGTTGAAGAATCCCCGGACACTGAAGCTTTCTTT. Protein product: CSVEESPDTEAFF.

This clone came up once. The chain employs TRBV25-1 and TRBJ2-1, with D possibly being TRBD1 (6 bases). V lost 4 bases and J 7 bases, leaving 11 bases between the germline ends. The length of the CDR3 is 13 residues. Germline V gene data show CDR1 as MGHDK and CDR2 as SYGVNS. CDR3 amino acids: CASSAQGTNEQFF. DNA of the CDR3: TGTGCCAGCAGTGCTCAGGGGACGAATGAGCAGTTCTTC.

This clone occurred once. CDR3 bases: TGTGCCAGCAGTCCTTACGATAATTCACCCCTCCACTTT. Its protein is CASSPYDNSPLHF. The V call is TRBV6-5, the J call TRBJ1-6; D ambiguous. Germline V lookup: CDR1 MNHEY, CDR2 SVGAGI. V lost 5 bases and J 5 bases, leaving 7 bases between the germline ends. The CDR3 has 13 amino acids.

The V and J genes are TRBV7-6 and TRBJ2-3; 11 bases align to TRBD2. Germline V gene sequence: CDR1 SGHVS, CDR2 FNYEAQ. The CDR3 runs to 20 residues. The J segment lost 2 bases and the V segment lost 3 bases, leaving 16 bases of the junction unmatched. The CDR3 here is CASSFHPSGGRGSVTDTQYF. The CDR3 nucleotides are TGTGCCAGCAGCTTTCACCCTAGCGGGGGGCGGGGATCTGTCACAGATACGCAGTATTTT.

The V and J genes are TRBV5-1 and TRBJ1-2; TRBD1 agrees at 7 bases. With V trimmed by 2 bases and J by 0 bases, 4 bases remained unmatched. The germline CDR1 and CDR2 sequences are SGHRS and YFSETQ. There are 15 residues in the CDR3. The CDR3, as DNA: TGCGCCAGCAGCTTCCTAGGGACAGCTAACTATGGCTACACCTTC. This translates into CASSFLGTANYGYTF. The whole variable domain, filled in from reference TRBV5-1 and TRBJ1-2, reads KAGVTQTPRYLIKTRGQQVTLSCSPISGHRSVSWYQQTPGQGLQFLFEYFSETQRNKGNFPGRFSGRQFSNSRSEMNVSTLELGDSALYLCASSFLGTANYGYTFGSGTRLTVV.

V is TRBV6-5 and J is TRBJ2-7; TRBD2 might be the D (5 bases). CDR1 and CDR2 from the germline V gene are MNHEY and SVGAGI. Trimming removed 7 bases at V and 1 base at J, with 14 bases between. The CDR3 loop spans 14 amino acids. CDR3 nucleotide sequence: TGTGCCAGCACCGCGGGTCTTACGTCCTACGAGCAGTACTTC. It is translated as CASTAGLTSYEQYF.

The rearrangement joins TRBV12-2 to TRBJ2-6; the table's D gene call, TRBD2, was not cross checked with the DNA. TRBV12-2 is assigned pseudogene status. The CDR3 has 15 amino acids. The DNA for the CDR3 is TGTGCAAGTCGCTTTTCTTATGCTGGGGCCAACGTCCTGACTTTC. This translates into CASRFSYAGANVLTF.

This clone was counted a single time. The chain has TRBV19 and TRBJ2-7; a weak D match, TRBD1 (6 bases). V shed 3 bases and J shed 3 bases, with 15 bases lying between them. CDR3 length: 15 amino acids. Per the germline V gene, CDR1 is LNHDA and CDR2 is SQIVND (reference sequence). CDR3: CASSITLQGLYEQYF. CDR3 coding DNA: TGTGCCAGTAGTATCACTCTGCAGGGGCTCTACGAGCAGTACTTC.

Comment on this clone: Distinct nucleotide sequences in the sample also encode this CDR3. The V call is TRBV30, the J call TRBJ1-1; D remains ambiguous. Germline CDR1 GTSNPN, CDR2 SVGIG (reference sequence). The germline V and J ends were trimmed by 4 bases and 0 bases, with 6 bases remaining between them. The CDR3 totals 12 residues. CDR3 nucleotides: TGTGCCTGGATCAAGGTGAACACTGAAGCTTTCTTT. It translates to CAWIKVNTEAFF.

V and J are TRBV18 and TRBJ1-6, with a tentative D call TRBD1 (5 bases). V lost 3 bases and J 8 bases, leaving 17 bases between the germline ends. Germline V lookup: CDR1 KGHSH, CDR2 LQKENI. The CDR3 loop spans 16 amino acids. The CDR3 loop is CASSPIGGGSDSPLHF. CDR3 nucleotide sequence: TGTGCCAGCTCACCGATTGGCGGGGGGTCGGATTCACCCCTCCACTTT.

This clone was observed a single time. The chain couples TRBV18 to TRBJ1-2; no reliable D call. Trimming took off 4 bases at V and 2 bases at J, with 14 bases between the two ends. CDR3 length equals 15 residues. CDR1 is KGHSH and CDR2 is LQKENI in the germline V gene. CDR3 residues: CASSQGGIPNYGYTF. In DNA, the CDR3 is TGTGCCAGCTCACAAGGAGGGATCCCAAACTATGGCTACACCTTC.

The V gene is TRBV5-6, the J gene TRBJ2-3; tentative D call: TRBD2 (5 bases). CDR3 size: 17 residues. From germline, CDR1 is SGHDT and CDR2 YYEEEE. V was pared by 4 bases and J by 1 base, with 19 bases between. This chain's CDR3 is CASSVRTLGVGTDTQYF. The CDR3 DNA reads as TGTGCCAGCAGCGTCAGGACGCTGGGAGTAGGCACAGATACGCAGTATTTT.

The chain has TRBV5-1 and TRBJ1-1; possible D gene TRBD1, 6 bases. Germline values: CDR1 SGHRS, CDR2 YFSETQ. The V end was cut by 3 bases, the J end by 4 bases, with 19 bases between. The CDR3 is made up of 16 amino acids. The CDR3 sequence: CASSSSVGGAGTEAFF. In DNA form, the CDR3 reads TGCGCCAGCAGCTCGAGCGTAGGGGGGGCCGGCACTGAAGCTTTCTTT.

This clone has only a few counts. V usage is TRBV18 and J usage is TRBJ1-1; D ambiguous. Trimming cost V 1 base and J 1 base, with 10 bases left between them. Germline values: CDR1 KGHSH, CDR2 LQKENI. The CDR3 has 15 amino acids. CDR3 bases: TGTGCCAGCTCACCACTGCCGGGGAGGAACACTGAAGCTTTCTTT. Encoded protein: CASSPLPGRNTEAFF.

V gene TRBV7-6 combines with J gene TRBJ1-1; TRBD1 matches 7 bases. The CDR3 covers 19 residues. Germline V CDR1 and CDR2: SGHVS, FNYEAQ. V was clipped by 0 bases and J by 3 bases; unmatched bases: 16. CDR3 region: CASSLASTGTPGRDTEAFF. The DNA for the CDR3 is TGTGCCAGCAGCTTAGCGTCGACAGGGACCCCCGGTCGGGACACTGAAGCTTTCTTT.

This sequence joins TRBV25-1 and TRBJ2-5; D remains ambiguous. CDR1 and CDR2 from the germline V gene are MGHDK and SYGVNS. V was pared by 4 bases and J by 5 bases, with 8 bases between. The CDR3 spans 12 residues. The CDR3 region is CASSGLGETQYF. The DNA of the CDR3 is TGTGCCAGCAGTGGATTGGGGGAGACCCAGTACTTC.

The chain links TRBV5-8 to TRBJ1-5; D not resolved. The V end was cut by 2 bases, the J end by 6 bases, with 15 bases between. The CDR3 extends over 15 amino acids. Germline CDR1 reads SGHTS; CDR2 reads YDEGEE. CDR3 nucleotide sequence: TGTGCCAGCAGCTTTGGGAAGGGAGCAAGTCAGCCCCAGCATTTT. This translates into CASSFGKGASQPQHF. The full variable domain, its missing parts supplied by reference TRBV5-8 and TRBJ1-5, is EAGVTQSPTHLIKTRGQQATLRCSPISGHTSVYWYQQALGLGLQFLLWYDEGEERNRGNFPPRFSGRQFPNYSSELNVNALELEDSALYLCASSFGKGASQPQHFGDGTRLSIL.

This clone was picked up a small number of times. The V and J genes are TRBV5-5 and TRBJ1-5; a weak D match, TRBD1 (5 bases). V was cut by 2 bases and J by 5 bases, with 14 bases left in between. Germline loops: CDR1 SGHKS, CDR2 YYEKEE (reference sequence). The CDR3 covers 15 residues. CDR3 sequence reads: CASSFMQGLDQPQHF. In DNA form, the CDR3 reads TGTGCCAGCAGCTTCATGCAGGGTTTGGATCAGCCCCAGCATTTT.

The chain recombines TRBV7-2 with TRBJ1-1, with no clear D. Germline-derived CDR1 and CDR2 are SGHTA and FQGNSA. The V and J ends lost 2 bases and 12 bases respectively, with 16 bases between them. This CDR3 contains 13 residues. CDR3 in DNA: TGTGCCAGCAGCTTAATCTACGCGGACCGACCTTTCTTT. Its protein is CASSLIYADRPFF.

The genes are TRBV10-1 and TRBJ2-7; no clear D. This CDR3 is built from 11 residues. Germline CDR1 and CDR2: WNHNN and SYGVQD (reference sequence). V shed 8 bases and J shed 0 bases, with 5 bases lying between them. CDR3 nucleotides: TGCGCCAGCGGTAGCTCCTACGAGCAGTACTTC. It translates to CASGSSYEQYF.

The chain links TRBV2 to TRBJ1-1, with a weak D call TRBD1 (6 bases). Trimming removed 4 bases at V and 2 bases at J, with 14 bases between. Germline V gene sequence: CDR1 SNHLY, CDR2 FYNNEI. The CDR3 length is 15 residues. In nucleotides, the CDR3 is TGTGCCAGCAGTGTTAGGGGGAGGGTAAACACTGAAGCTTTCTTT. Amino acid sequence: CASSVRGRVNTEAFF.

V is TRBV19 and J is TRBJ1-5; D is unclear. The CDR3 consists of 13 residues. The V gene lost 4 bases and the J gene lost 5 bases, with 9 bases spanning the gap. The germline CDR1 and CDR2 sequences are LNHDA and SQIVND (reference sequence). The CDR3 coding sequence is TGTGCCAGTAGTAGGACGGGGTATCAGCCCCAGCATTTT. Its translation is CASSRTGYQPQHF. Based on the CDR3 plus reference TRBV19 and TRBJ1-5, the full variable domain is DGGITQSPKYLFRKEGQNVTLSCEQNLNHDAMYWYRQDPGQGLRLIYYSQIVNDFQKGDIAEGYSVSREKKESFPLTVTSAQKNPTAFYLCASSRTGYQPQHFGDGTRLSIL.

The chain links TRBV5-1 to TRBJ2-5; 12 bases map to TRBD1. The V gene end was trimmed by 4 bases and the J gene end by 6 bases; junction bases not matched to a gene: 10. From germline, CDR1 is SGHRS and CDR2 YFSETQ. The CDR3 sequence is 16 residues long. Written as DNA, the CDR3 is TGCGCCAGCAGCCCGGGAGGGACAGGGGGCGCACAGACCCAGTACTTC. Protein sequence: CASSPGGTGGAQTQYF.